This T cell receptor (beta chain) emerged from a study of blood T cells in healthy people across ages. In the case of this clonotype: Its antigen is undetermined.

For the second PCR, which ran for about 6 to 11 cycles, a sample-barcoded 5' primer and a J-beta primer mix were used. Each cDNA molecule was tagged by a template-switch adaptor that had 12 random nucleotides. TCRdb used MiXCR to reprocess the 5' RACE reads, holding one entry per CDR3 protein. The sample includes approximately 880,000 distinct CDR3 sequences, 45% to 50% seen only once; the top ten take roughly 13%. Study-wide points: Fewer expanded clones and more diversity marked long-lived versus aged donors. Percentage of naive T cells showed a strong correlation with TCR beta diversity.

This TCR came from a man aged 25-45 years in good health. The sample taken for sequencing was blood.

CDR3 coding DNA: TGTGCCAGCACCAAGACAGATATATCCTACGAGCAGTACTTC. It is translated as CASTKTDISYEQYF. The chain joins TRBV6-5 to TRBJ2-7; D is perhaps TRBD1 (5 bases). Looked up from germline, CDR1 is MNHEY and CDR2 is SVGAGI. Trimming took off 7 bases at V and 1 base at J, with 14 bases between the two ends. This CDR3 region has 14 residues.